This T cell receptor beta chain was captured in a study of OX40 agonist ivuxolimab in advanced cancers. On the study more broadly: Partial responses were recorded for three patients, including one with hepatocellular carcinoma and two with cutaneous melanoma.

V lost 6 bases to trimming and J lost 5 bases; unmatched junction nucleotides: 8. Germline CDR1 MNHNS, CDR2 SASEGT. The CDR3 has 15 amino acids. Sequencing was performed with immunoSEQ multiplex PCR; in TCRdb, only in-frame clones are kept and a portion is missing. Of approximately 65,000 clones in the sample, around 90% were seen once. Autoimmune disease history or systemic immunosuppression barred patients. Material: CD4+ or CD8+ T cells sorted from blood, obtained in a trial of the OX40 agonist ivuxolimab. The receptor comes from an adult with an advanced solid tumor such as melanoma, head and neck, liver or kidney cancer. The chain joins TRBV6-1 to TRBJ1-4, with 8 positions matching TRBD1. The CDR3 DNA sequence: TGTGCCAGCAGACATCCGGGACAGGCCAATGAAAAACTGTTTTTT. Protein sequence: CASRHPGQANEKLFF.